This record covers a single TCR beta chain. Its antigen remains unknown. The CDR3 sequence is 14 residues long. Trimming pared 3 bases from V and 6 bases from J, leaving 13 bases between. The germline CDR1 and CDR2 sequences are PRHDT and FYEKMQ (reference sequence). The assay was immunoSEQ multiplex PCR, and TCRdb's table has in-frame clones only and misses some. The sample lists tens of thousands of clones, 80% occurring once. This entry is derived from a study of T cell clones after liver transplantation. The wider study: Samples came from ITN030ST, which attempted immunosuppression withdrawal within 2 years of liver transplantation. Three of eight recipients were HCV-positive; others had non-autoimmune, non-viral indications. Study-level points and caveats: In a couple of subjects, few donor cells limited the measurable donor-reactive repertoire. Graft donor-reactive T cells may have migrated into the graft rather than being deleted.

This rearrangement joins TRBV13 to TRBJ2-3; possibly TRBD2 for D (6 bases). The material was CD4+ T cells from blood, obtained 12 months after liver transplant. The origin of this receptor is a human patient who received a liver transplant. These T cells may partly come from the graft donor. The CDR3 loop is CASSLWASEDTQYF. CDR3 DNA sequence: TGTGCCAGCAGCTTGTGGGCTAGCGAGGATACGCAGTATTTT.